This T cell receptor (beta chain) was recovered during a study of blood T cell repertoires in COVID-19. Study background: Sites in the United States, Italy and Spain provided acute and convalescent COVID-19 samples. In each case, the material was cDNA or gDNA derived from T cells, B-cell-depleted T cells, or PBMCs.

Measured with immunoSEQ multiplex PCR; TCRdb has only the in-frame clones, and not every one. The sample includes about 250,000 clones, approximately 86% of them seen just once. With 2 bases removed from V and 11 bases from J, the gap between germline ends came to 18 bases. CDR1 and CDR2 from the germline V gene are MNHEY and SVGEGT. This CDR3 has 14 residues. The sequence was collected from a man at least 80 years old with acute or convalescent COVID-19. Sample: peripheral blood. The rearrangement uses TRBV6-2 or TRBV6-3 and TRBJ1-1; D might be TRBD1 (5 bases). The CDR3 DNA follows: TGTGCCAGCAGTTACGCTGACAGCCTCGCACGGGCTTTCTTT. This sequence encodes CASSYADSLARAFF.